The entry below describes one T cell receptor beta chain. Antigen specificity is unknown. This sample was taken from a study of cytomegalovirus exposure and HLA in healthy donors. Primers included in the PCR were 60 Vbeta and 13 Jbeta primers. Sequencing was performed with immunoSEQ multiplex PCR; in TCRdb, only in-frame clones are kept and a portion is missing. The sample totals around 140,000 clones. Broader study findings: For most TCR sequences rarity was the rule, although some public TCRs occurred in many donors.

Each of the donors was a healthy bone marrow donor. The sequenced sample consisted of PBMCs. The clonotype comes from a woman in her thirties or forties in good health and CMV-seronegative.

DNA for the CDR3: TGTGCCAGCAGCTCCCGTCGTAGCGGGGTCACAGATACGCAGTATTTT. Residues: CASSSRRSGVTDTQYF. This chain connects TRBV7-2 to TRBJ2-3; 8 nucleotides agree with TRBD2. The CDR3 covers 16 residues. V dropped 4 bases and J dropped 2; count of bases not matched to a gene: 8. Germline CDR1 and CDR2: SGHTA and FQGNSA.